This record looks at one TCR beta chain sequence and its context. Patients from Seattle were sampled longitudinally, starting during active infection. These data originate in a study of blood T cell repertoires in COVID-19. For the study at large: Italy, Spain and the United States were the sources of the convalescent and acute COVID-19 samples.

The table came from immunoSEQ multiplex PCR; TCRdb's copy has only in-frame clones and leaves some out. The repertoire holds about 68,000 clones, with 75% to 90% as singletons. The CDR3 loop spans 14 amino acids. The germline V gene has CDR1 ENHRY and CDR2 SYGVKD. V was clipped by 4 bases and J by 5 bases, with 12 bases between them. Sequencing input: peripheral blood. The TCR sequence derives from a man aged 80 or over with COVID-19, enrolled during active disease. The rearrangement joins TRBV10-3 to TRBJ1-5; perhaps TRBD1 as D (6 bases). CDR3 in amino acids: CAISGTVEDQPQHF. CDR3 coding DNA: TGTGCCATCAGTGGGACAGTTGAGGATCAGCCCCAGCATTTT.